This T cell receptor beta chain was found in a study of blood T cell repertoires in COVID-19. This CDR3 comprises 14 residues. The ends were cut back, 1 base at V and 2 bases at J, with 8 bases in the middle. Germline CDR1 reads MNHEY; CDR2 reads SMNVEV (reference sequence). The table came from immunoSEQ multiplex PCR; TCRdb's copy has only in-frame clones and leaves some out. The sample holds around 160,000 clones; 85% to 90% are singletons and the top ten take roughly 13%. One Seattle source followed patients from active infection through their disease course. This sequence was found in a man younger than 35 with COVID-19, enrolled during active disease. The chain has TRBV27 and TRBJ1-1, with a weak D call TRBD1 (5 bases). Sequencing used peripheral blood. Here the CDR3 DNA reads TGTGCCAGCAGTTTATACAGGAGAAACACTGAAGCTTTCTTT. As protein: CASSLYRRNTEAFF.